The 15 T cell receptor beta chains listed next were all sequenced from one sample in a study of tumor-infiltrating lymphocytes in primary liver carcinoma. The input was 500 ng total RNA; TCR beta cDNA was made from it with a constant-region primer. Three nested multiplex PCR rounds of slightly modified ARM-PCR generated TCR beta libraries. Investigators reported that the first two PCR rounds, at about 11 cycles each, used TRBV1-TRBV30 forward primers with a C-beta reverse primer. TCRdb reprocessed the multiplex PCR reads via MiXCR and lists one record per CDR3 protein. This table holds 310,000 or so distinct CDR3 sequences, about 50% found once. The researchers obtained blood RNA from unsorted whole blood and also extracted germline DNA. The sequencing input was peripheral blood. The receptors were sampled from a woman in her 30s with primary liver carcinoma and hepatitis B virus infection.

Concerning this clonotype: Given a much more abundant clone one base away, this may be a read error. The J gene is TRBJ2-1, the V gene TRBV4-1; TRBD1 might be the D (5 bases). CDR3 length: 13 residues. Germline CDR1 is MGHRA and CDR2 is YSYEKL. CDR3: CVSSQGTAGEQFF. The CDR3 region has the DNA TGCGTCAGCAGCCAAGGAACGGCAGGGGAGCAGTTCTTC.

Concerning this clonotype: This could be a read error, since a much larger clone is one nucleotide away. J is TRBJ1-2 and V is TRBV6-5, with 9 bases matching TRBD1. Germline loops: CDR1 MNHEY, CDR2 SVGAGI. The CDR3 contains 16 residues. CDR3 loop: CANSRGQGPLGDGYTF. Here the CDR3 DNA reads TGTGCCAACAGTAGGGGACAGGGACCACTTGGAGATGGCTACACCTTC.

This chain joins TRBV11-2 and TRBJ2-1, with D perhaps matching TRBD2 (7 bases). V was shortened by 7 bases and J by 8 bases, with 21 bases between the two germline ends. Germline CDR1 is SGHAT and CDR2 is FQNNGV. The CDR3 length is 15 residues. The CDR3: CASTHGGRRYYEQFF. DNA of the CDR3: TGTGCCAGCACCCACGGGGGGCGGAGATACTATGAGCAGTTCTTC.

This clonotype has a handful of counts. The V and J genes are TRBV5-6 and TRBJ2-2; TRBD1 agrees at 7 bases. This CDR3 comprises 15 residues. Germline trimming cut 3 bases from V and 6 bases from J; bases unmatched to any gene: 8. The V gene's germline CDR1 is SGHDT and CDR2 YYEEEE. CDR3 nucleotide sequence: TGTGCCAGCAGCTCATTGAGACAGGGCGCCGGGGAGCTGTTTTTT. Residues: CASSSLRQGAGELFF.

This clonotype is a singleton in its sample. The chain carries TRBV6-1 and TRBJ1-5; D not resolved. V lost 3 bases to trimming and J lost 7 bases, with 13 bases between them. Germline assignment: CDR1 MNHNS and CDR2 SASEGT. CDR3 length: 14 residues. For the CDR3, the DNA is TGTGCCAGCAGTGACACACAATCCGGCCAGCCCCAGCATTTT. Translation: CASSDTQSGQPQHF.

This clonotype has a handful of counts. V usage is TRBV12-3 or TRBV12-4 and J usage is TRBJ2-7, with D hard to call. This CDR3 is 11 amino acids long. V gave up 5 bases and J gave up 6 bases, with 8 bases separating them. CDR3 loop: CASSLTVEQYF. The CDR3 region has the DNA TGTGCCAGCAGTCTCACGGTCGAGCAGTACTTC.

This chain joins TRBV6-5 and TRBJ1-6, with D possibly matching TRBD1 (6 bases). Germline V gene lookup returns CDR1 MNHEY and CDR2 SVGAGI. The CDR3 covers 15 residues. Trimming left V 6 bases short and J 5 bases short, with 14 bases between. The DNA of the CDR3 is TGTGCCAGCAGCCTTTCCAGGGGTCATAATTCACCCCTCCACTTT. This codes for CASSLSRGHNSPLHF.

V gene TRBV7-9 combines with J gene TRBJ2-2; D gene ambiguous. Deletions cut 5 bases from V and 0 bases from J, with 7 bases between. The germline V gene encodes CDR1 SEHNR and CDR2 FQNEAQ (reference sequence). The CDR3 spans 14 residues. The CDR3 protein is CASSPPSNTGELFF. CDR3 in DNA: TGTGCCAGCAGCCCACCCTCGAACACCGGGGAGCTGTTTTTT.

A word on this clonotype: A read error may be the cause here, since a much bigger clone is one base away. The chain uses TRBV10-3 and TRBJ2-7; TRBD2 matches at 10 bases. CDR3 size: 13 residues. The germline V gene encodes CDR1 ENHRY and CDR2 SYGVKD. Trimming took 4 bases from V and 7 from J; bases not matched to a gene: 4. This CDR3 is CAISGPAGGEQYF. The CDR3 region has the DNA TGTGCCATCAGTGGTCCAGCGGGAGGGGAGCAGTACTTC.

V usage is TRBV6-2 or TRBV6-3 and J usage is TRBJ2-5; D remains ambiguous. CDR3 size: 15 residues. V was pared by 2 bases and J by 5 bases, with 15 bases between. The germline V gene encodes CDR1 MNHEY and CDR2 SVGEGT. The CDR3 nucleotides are TGTGCCAGCAGTTACGATTCGGCCGGACCTGAGACCCAGTACTTC. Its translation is CASSYDSAGPETQYF.

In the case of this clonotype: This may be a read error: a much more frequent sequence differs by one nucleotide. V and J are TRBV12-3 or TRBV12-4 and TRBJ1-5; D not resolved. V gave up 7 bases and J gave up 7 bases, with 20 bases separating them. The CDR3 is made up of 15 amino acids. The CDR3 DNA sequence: TGTGCCAGCAACCCCCAATTGGGAACCGGGCAGCCCCAGCATTTT. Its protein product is CASNPQLGTGQPQHF.

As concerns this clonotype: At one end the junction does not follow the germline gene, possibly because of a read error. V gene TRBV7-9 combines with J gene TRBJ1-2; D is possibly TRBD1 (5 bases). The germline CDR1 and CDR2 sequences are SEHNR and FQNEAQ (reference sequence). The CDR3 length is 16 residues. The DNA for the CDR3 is TGTGCCAGCAGCTTAGCCTCGGGGGGTACCGGCTATGGTTACACCTTC. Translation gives CASSLASGGTGYGYTF.

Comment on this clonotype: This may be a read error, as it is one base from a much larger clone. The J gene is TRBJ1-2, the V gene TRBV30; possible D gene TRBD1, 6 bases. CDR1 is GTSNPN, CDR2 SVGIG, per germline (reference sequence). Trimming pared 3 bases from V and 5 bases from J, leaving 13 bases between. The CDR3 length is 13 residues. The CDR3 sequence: CAWRTGRLYGYTF. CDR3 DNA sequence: TGTGCCTGGAGGACAGGTCGGCTGTATGGCTACACCTTC.

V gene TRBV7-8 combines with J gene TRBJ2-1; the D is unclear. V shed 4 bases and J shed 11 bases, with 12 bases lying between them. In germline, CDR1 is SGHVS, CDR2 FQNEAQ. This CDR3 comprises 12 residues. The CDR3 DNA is TGTGCCAGCAGCTGGGCCAGGTATCAGCAGTTCTTC. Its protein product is CASSWARYQQFF.

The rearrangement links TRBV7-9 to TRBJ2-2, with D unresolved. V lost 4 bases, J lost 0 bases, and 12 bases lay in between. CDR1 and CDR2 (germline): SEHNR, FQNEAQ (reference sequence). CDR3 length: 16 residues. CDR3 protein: CASSSPPPPNTGELFF. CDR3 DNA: TGTGCCAGCAGCTCCCCTCCTCCACCGAACACCGGGGAGCTGTTTTTT.